The clone carrying this T cell receptor (beta chain) was detected only a few times. What it recognizes is unknown. This entry comes from a study of beta chain features in type 1 diabetes. Study outcomes and limitations: HLA effects on TCRB rearrangement stayed unresolved here. PCR might pick shorter templates more often, in the same way for patients and controls. Healthy donors had naive, central memory and Treg TCRB repertoires that appeared less similar than those seen among patients.

The investigators reverse transcribed all of the isolated RNA, so they sequenced expressed TCRB transcripts. Assay: immunoSEQ multiplex PCR; the TCRdb copy retains only in-frame clones and omits some. The profile shows 130,000 to 150,000 clones, about 10% of them singletons. A heparinised blood draw that averaged roughly 110 mL was obtained once from each donor. V lost 3 bases and J 2 bases, leaving 14 bases between the germline ends. Germline V lookup: CDR1 KGHSH, CDR2 LQKENI. The CDR3 runs to 16 residues. This sequence originates from a man aged 18 to 29 in good health. The specimen sequenced was central memory CD4+ T cells from blood. The chain recombines TRBV18 with TRBJ1-5; tentatively, D is TRBD1 (5 bases). The CDR3 bases are TGTGCCAGCTCACCGAGGGGAGGGGAAGGCAATCAGCCCCAGCATTTT. This translates into CASSPRGGEGNQPQHF.